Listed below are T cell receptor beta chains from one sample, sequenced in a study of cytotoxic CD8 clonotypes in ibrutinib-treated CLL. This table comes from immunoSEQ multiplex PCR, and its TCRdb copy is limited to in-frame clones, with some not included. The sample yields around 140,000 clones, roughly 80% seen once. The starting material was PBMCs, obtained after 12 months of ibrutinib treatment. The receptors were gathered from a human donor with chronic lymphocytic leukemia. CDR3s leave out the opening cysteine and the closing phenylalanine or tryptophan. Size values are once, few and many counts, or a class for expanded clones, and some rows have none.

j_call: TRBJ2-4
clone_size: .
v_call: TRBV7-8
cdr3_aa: ASSLNLAKNIQY

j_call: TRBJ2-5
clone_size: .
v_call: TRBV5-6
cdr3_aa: ASSEGGTSGGAVETQY

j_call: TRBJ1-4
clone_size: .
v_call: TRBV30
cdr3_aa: AWSFGQGNEKLF

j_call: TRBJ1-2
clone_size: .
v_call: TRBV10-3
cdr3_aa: AISVAGGPYGYT

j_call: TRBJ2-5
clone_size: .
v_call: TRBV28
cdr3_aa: ASTSMANVGTQY

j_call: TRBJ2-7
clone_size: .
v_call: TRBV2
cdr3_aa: ASSYGTYSYEQY

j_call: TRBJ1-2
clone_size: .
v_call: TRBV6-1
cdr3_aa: ASSEDPLGRTNYGYT

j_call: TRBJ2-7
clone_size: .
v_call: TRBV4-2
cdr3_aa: ASSQEGQGTYEQY

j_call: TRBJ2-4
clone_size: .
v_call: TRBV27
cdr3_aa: ASSSGKNIQY

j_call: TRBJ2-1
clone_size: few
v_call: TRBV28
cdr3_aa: ASSFERGYYNEQF

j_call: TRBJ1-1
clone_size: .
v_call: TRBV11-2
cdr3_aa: ASSLMNTEAF

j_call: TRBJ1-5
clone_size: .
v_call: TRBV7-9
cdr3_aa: ASSTGSNQPQH

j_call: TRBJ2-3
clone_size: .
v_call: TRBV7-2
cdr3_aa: ASSRLQIGDTQY

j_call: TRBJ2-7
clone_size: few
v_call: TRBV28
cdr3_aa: ASSFRLAGDEQY

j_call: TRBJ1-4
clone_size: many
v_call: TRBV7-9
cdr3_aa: ASSLGTTTNEKLF

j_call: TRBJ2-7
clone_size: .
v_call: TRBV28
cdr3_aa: ASSLTGDSSYEQY

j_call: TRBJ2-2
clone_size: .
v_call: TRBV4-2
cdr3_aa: ASSQKTGTSGSTGELF

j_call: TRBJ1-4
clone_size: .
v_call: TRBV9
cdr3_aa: ASSVEGGGNEKLF

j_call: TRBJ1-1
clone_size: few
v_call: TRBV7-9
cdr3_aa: ASSLGTGREAF

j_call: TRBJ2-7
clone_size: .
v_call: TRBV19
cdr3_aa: ASSPAGYSYEQY

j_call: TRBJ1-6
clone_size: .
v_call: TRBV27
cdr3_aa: ASSLSPFRGFYNSPLH

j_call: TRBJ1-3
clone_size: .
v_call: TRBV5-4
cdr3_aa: ASSLGAGGFGNTIY

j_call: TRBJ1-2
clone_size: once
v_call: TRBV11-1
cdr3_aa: ASSFGETNYGYT

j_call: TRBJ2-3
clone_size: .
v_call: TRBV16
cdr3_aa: ASSHPPTDTQY

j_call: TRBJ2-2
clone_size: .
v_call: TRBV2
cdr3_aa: ASRNRDRDFAGELF

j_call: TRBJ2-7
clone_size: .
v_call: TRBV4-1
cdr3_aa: ASSHQEYYEQY

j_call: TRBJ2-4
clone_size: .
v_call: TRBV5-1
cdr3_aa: ASSSTPYGQENIQY

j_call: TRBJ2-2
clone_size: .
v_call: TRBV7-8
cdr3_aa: ASRPGGSSTGELF

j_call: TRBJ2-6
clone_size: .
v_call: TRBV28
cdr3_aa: ASSFWGAPGANVLT

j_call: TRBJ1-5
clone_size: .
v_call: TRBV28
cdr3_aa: ASSTLGGQPQH

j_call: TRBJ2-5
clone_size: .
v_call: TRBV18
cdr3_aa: ASSPRGLQETQY

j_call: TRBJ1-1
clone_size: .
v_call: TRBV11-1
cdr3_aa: ASSLEAGGEAF

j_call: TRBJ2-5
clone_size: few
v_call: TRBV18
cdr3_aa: ASSPSLQTQY

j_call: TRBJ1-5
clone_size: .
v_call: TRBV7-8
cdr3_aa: ASSLGLYSNQPQH

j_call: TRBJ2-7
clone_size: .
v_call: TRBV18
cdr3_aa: ASSPSQGRGAYEQY

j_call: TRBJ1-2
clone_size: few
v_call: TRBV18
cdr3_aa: ASSPLDRNYGYT

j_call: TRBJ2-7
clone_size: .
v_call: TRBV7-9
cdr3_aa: ASSLPGGYSYEQY

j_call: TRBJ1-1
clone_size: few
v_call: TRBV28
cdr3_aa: ASSSTGRCF

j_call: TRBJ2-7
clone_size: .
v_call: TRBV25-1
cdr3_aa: ASARGTGSYEQY

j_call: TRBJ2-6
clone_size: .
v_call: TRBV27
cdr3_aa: ASSSAGSGANVLT

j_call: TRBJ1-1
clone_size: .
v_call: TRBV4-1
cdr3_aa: ASSLAREGTEAF

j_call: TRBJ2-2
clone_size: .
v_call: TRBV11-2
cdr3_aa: ASSLVGGSTGELF

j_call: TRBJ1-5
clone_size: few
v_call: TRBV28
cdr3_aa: ASRSGQRYSNQPQH

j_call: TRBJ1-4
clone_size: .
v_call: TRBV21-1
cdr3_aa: ASSKPDATNEKLF

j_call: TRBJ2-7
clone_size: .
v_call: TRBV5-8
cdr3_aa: ASTRDSYEQY

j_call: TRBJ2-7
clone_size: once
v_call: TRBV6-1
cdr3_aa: ASIRPGQGINEQY

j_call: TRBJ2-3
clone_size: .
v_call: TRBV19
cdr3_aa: ASSIPGLEGADTQY

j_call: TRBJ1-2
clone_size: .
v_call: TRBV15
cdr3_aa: ATSRDRMDYGYT

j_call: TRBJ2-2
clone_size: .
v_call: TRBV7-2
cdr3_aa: ASGAGNTGELF

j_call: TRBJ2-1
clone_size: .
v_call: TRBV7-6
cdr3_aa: ASSSNTPSGSSYNEQF

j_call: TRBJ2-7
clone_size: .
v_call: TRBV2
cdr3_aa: ASSVDGSYEQY

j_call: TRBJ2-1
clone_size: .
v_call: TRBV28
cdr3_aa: ATGTTYNEQF

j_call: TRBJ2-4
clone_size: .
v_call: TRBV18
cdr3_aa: ASSQPGTGVYIQY

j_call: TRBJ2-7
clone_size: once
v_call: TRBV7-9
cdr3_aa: ASSLAVVSSYEQY